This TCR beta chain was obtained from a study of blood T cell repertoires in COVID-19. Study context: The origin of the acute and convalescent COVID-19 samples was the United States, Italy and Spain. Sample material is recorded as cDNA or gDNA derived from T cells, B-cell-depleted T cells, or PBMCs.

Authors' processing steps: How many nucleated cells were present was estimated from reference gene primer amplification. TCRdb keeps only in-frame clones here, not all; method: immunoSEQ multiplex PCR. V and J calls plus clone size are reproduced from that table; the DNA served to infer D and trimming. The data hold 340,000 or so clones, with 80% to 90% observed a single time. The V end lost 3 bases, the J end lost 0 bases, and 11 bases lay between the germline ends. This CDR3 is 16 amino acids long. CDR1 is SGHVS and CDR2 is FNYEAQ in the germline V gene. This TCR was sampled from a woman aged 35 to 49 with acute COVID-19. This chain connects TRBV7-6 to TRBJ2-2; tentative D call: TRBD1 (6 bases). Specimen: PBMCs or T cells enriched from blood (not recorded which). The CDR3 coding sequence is TGTGCCAGCAGCTTTAGGGGGAGCCCGAACACCGGGGAGCTGTTTTTT. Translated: CASSFRGSPNTGELFF.